This is a list of T cell receptor beta chains from one sample in a study of response to subunit inactivated influenza vaccine. TCRdb reprocessed the RT-PCR reads via MiXCR and lists one record per CDR3 protein. The table includes 610,000 or so distinct CDR3 sequences, 14% detected once. The source material was PBMCs from blood, sampled 12 days after vaccination. All receptors come from a man over 45 who received an inactivated influenza vaccine. CDR3s include the opening cysteine and the closing phenylalanine or tryptophan. A D gene is named only where the DNA matches it firmly. Not all rows give a size; the values are once, few, many and, for expanded clones, a class.

clone size	V gene	J gene	D gene	CDR3 protein	CDR3 DNA
-	TRBV25-1	TRBJ1-2	-	CASSEFGGGYTF	TGTGCCAGCAGTGAATTCGGGGGAGGCTACACCTTC
once	TRBV5-6	TRBJ2-5	-	CASSPELQETQYF	TGTGCCAGCAGCCCCGAGTTACAAGAGACCCAGTACTTC
-	TRBV6-2/TRBV6-3	TRBJ2-6	-	CASIRPRSGANVLTF	TGTGCCAGCATTCGTCCGCGCTCTGGGGCCAACGTCCTGACTTTC
-	TRBV29-1	TRBJ1-1	-	CSVLPGAGLGTEAFF	TGCAGCGTCCTTCCGGGCGCAGGCCTCGGCACTGAAGCTTTCTTT
few	TRBV7-2	TRBJ1-2	-	CASSSRSNYGYTF	TGTGCCAGCAGCTCCCGATCTAACTATGGCTACACCTTC
few	TRBV28	TRBJ2-2	-	CASSVRVAGELFF	TGTGCCAGCAGTGTCAGGGTTGCCGGGGAGCTGTTTTTT
few	TRBV28	TRBJ1-2	TRBD1	CASRPRQGAGGYTF	TGTGCCAGCAGACCTCGACAGGGGGCAGGCGGCTACACCTTC
-	TRBV20-1	TRBJ2-3	TRBD2	CSASSTSGDKSTDTQYF	TGCAGTGCTAGCTCCACTAGCGGGGACAAGAGCACAGATACGCAGTATTTT
-	TRBV7-6	TRBJ2-3	TRBD2	CASSQQSRGLATDTQYF	TGTGCCAGCAGCCAGCAGTCCCGAGGACTAGCTACAGATACGCAGTATTTT
many	TRBV10-3	TRBJ2-5	-	CAISDQETQYF	TGTGCCATCAGTGACCAAGAGACCCAGTACTTC
-	TRBV6-4	TRBJ2-1	TRBD1	CASSEQGANEQFF	TGTGCCAGCAGTGAACAGGGGGCCAATGAGCAGTTCTTC
few	TRBV6-2/TRBV6-3	TRBJ2-7	-	CASSYSRTGAELYEQYF	TGTGCCAGCAGTTACTCGAGGACGGGGGCCGAACTCTACGAGCAGTACTTC
-	TRBV7-8	TRBJ2-5	-	CASSLRVLETQYF	TGTGCCAGCAGCTTAAGGGTTTTGGAGACCCAGTACTTC
few	TRBV7-9	TRBJ1-2	-	CASSFGAGTGGYTF	TGTGCCAGCAGCTTTGGCGCAGGGACGGGTGGCTACACCTTC
-	TRBV6-2/TRBV6-3	TRBJ2-1	TRBD2	CASSYLAGGKNEQFF	TGTGCCAGCAGTTACCTAGCGGGAGGGAAAAATGAGCAGTTCTTC
few	TRBV7-9	TRBJ2-1	TRBD1	CASSFGQGANEQFF	TGTGCCAGCAGCTTTGGACAGGGGGCTAATGAGCAGTTCTTC
few	TRBV15	TRBJ2-1	TRBD2	CATSSRAGSYNEQFF	TGTGCCACCAGCAGTCGAGCGGGGAGTTACAATGAGCAGTTCTTC
few	TRBV4-1	TRBJ1-3	-	CASSQDSNSGNTIYF	TGCGCCAGCAGCCAAGATTCCAACTCTGGAAACACCATATATTTT
-	TRBV7-2	TRBJ2-5	-	CASSTQTGYQETQYF	TGTGCCAGCAGCACACAGACGGGGTACCAAGAGACCCAGTACTTC
-	TRBV7-2	TRBJ1-5	-	CASSVQGQPQHF	TGTGCCAGCAGCGTCCAGGGCCAGCCCCAGCATTTT
-	TRBV7-8	TRBJ2-2	TRBD2	CASQRGGSNTGELFF	TGTGCTTCGCAGCGGGGAGGGTCGAACACCGGGGAGCTGTTTTTT